Detailed here is one T cell receptor (beta chain). Data came from immunoSEQ multiplex PCR; TCRdb stores just in-frame clones and leaves some out. The table has approximately 6,600 clones, roughly four fifths seen once. The ends were cut back, 4 bases at V and 4 bases at J, with 11 bases in the middle. Germline CDR1 and CDR2: SGHDT and YYEEEE. The length of the CDR3 is 13 residues. The sample comes from a study of T cells and copy number aberrations in small-cell lung cancer. Limited-stage small-cell lung cancer patients underwent surgery between the late 2000s and the early 2020s. The receptor comes from a woman in her seventies with small cell lung cancer. Some clones in this sample may be carry-over from other donors' samples. The V call is TRBV5-6, the J call TRBJ1-2, with D possibly matching TRBD1 (6 bases). The sample was normal tissue next to the tumor. CDR3 DNA sequence: TGTGCCAGCAGCCCACAGGGAGGCTATGGCTACACCTTC. The encoded protein is CASSPQGGYGYTF.